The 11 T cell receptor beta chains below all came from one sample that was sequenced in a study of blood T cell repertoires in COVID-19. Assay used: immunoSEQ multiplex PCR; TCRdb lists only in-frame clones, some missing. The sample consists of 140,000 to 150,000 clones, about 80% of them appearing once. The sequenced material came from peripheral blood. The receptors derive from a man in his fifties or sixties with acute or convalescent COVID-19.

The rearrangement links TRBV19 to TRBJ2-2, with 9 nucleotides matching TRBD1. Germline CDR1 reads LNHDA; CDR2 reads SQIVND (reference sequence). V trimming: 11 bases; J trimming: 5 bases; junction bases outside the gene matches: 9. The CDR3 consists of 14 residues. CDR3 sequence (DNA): TGTGCCTCAAAAGGGACAGGGCGGACCGGGGAGCTGTTTTTT. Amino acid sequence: CASKGTGRTGELFF. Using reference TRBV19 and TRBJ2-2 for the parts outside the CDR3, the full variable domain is DGGITQSPKYLFRKEGQNVTLSCEQNLNHDAMYWYRQDPGQGLRLIYYSQIVNDFQKGDIAEGYSVSREKKESFPLTVTSAQKNPTAFYLCASKGTGRTGELFFGEGSRLTVL.

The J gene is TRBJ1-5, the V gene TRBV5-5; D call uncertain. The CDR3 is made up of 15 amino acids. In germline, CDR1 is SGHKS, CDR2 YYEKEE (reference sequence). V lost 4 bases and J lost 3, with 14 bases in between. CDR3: CASSVLGGPNQPQHF. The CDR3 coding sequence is TGTGCCAGCAGCGTCCTGGGAGGGCCCAATCAGCCCCAGCATTTT.

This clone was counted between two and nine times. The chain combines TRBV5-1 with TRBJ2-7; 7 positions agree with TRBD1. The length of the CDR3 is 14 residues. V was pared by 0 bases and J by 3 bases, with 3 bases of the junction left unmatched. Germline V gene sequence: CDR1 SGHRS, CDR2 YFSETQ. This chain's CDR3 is CASSLDTGDYEQYF. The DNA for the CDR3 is TGCGCCAGCAGCTTGGACACAGGGGACTACGAGCAGTACTTC.

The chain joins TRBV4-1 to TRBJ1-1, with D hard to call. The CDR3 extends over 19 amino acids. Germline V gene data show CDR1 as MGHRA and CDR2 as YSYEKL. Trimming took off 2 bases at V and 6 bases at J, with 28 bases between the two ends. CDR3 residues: CASSQKRTTVVGFNAEAFF. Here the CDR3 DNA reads TGCGCCAGCAGCCAAAAAAGGACTACAGTCGTCGGTTTTAACGCTGAAGCTTTCTTT.

CDR3: CAWSVRWRGGETQYF. In DNA, the CDR3 is TGTGCCTGGAGTGTACGTTGGAGGGGCGGGGAGACCCAGTACTTC. The chain has TRBV30 and TRBJ2-5, with a tentative D call TRBD2 (6 bases). This CDR3 comprises 15 residues. V was cut by 0 bases and J by 5 bases, with 16 bases left in between. CDR1 and CDR2 from the germline V gene are GTSNPN and SVGIG (reference sequence).

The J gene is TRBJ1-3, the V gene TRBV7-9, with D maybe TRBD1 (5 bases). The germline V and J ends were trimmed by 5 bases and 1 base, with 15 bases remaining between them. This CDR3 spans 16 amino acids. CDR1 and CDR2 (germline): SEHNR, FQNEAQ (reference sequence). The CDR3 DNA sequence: TGTGCCAGCAGCCCGGGGACCGGAGGGTCTGGAAACACCATATATTTT. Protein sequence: CASSPGTGGSGNTIYF. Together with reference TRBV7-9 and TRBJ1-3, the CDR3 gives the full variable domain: DTGVSQNPRHKITKRGQNVTFRCDPISEHNRLYWYRQTLGQGPEFLTYFQNEAQLEKSRLLSDRFSAERPKGSFSTLEIQRTEQGDSAMYLCASSPGTGGSGNTIYFGEGSWLTVV.

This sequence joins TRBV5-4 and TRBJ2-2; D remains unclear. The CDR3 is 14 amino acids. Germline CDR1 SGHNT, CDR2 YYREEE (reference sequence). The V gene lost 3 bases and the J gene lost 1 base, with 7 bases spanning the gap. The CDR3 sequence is CASSYWQNTGELFF. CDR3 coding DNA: TGTGCCAGCAGCTATTGGCAGAACACCGGGGAGCTGTTTTTT.

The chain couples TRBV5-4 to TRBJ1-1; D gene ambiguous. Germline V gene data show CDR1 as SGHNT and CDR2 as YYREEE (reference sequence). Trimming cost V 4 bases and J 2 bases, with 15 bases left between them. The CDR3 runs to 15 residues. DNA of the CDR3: TGTGCCAGCAGCCCCGAGGCAAATAGAAACACTGAAGCTTTCTTT. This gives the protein CASSPEANRNTEAFF.

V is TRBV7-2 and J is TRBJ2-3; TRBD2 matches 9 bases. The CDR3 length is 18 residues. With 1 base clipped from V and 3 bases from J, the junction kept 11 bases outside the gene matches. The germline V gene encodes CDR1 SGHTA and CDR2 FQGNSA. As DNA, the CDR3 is TGTGCCAGCAGCTTAGAGTCGTTGGGTCTAGCGGGAACAGATACGCAGTATTTT. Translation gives CASSLESLGLAGTDTQYF.

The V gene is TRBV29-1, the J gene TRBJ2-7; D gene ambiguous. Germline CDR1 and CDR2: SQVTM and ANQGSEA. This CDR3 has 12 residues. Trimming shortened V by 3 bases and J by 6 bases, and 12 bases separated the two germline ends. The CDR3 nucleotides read TGCAGCGTTGAGGGCAGGCTGGGCGAGCAGTACTTC. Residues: CSVEGRLGEQYF.

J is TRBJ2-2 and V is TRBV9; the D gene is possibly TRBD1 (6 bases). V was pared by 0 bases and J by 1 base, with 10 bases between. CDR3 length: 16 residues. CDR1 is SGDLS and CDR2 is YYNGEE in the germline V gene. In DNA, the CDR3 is TGTGCCAGCAGCGTAGAGAGGACAGTGAACACCGGGGAGCTGTTTTTT. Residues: CASSVERTVNTGELFF.